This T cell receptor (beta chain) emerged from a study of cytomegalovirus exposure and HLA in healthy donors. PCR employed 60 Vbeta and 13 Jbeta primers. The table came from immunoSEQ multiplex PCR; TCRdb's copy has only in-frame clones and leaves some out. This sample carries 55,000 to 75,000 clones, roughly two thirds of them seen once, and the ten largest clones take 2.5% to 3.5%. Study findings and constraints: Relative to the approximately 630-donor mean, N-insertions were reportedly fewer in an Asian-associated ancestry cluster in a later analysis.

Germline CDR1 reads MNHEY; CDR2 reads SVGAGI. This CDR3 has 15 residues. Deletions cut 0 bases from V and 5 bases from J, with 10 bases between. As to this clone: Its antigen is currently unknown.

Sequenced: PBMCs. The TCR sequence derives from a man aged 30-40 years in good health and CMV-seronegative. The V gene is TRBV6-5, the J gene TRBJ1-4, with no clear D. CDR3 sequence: CASSYSAIPNEKLFF. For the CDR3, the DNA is TGTGCCAGCAGTTACTCAGCTATACCGAATGAAAAACTGTTTTTT.